The rows below give T cell receptor beta chains drawn from one sample of a study of T cell responses to AZD1222 COVID-19 vaccine. Sequencing was performed with immunoSEQ multiplex PCR; in TCRdb, only in-frame clones are kept and a portion is missing. The sample yields tens of thousands of clones, about nine tenths seen once. Sequences were derived from peripheral blood, sampled 28 days after the second AZD1222 dose. Receptors originate from an adult who received the AZD1222 COVID-19 vaccine. Each CDR3 is given without its conserved first and last residue.

j_call | v_call | cdr3_aa
TRBJ1-3 | TRBV10-3 | AIKGLLDTIY
TRBJ2-3 | TRBV19 | ASSMGDRDPDTQY
TRBJ1-5 | TRBV20-1 | SASLGIRNSNQPQH
TRBJ1-2 | TRBV12-3/TRBV12-4 | ASSTIGPGGYT
TRBJ1-1 | TRBV5-1 | ASSFGPGANTEAF
TRBJ2-5 | TRBV19 | ASSIMGTGVTETQY
TRBJ2-2 | TRBV7-6 | ASSLAAEPNTGELF
TRBJ2-2 | TRBV5-1 | ASSLVGVNGELF
TRBJ1-2 | TRBV4-1 | ASSQGSGGVGYT
TRBJ2-4 | TRBV7-2 | ASSFEGGNIQY
TRBJ1-5 | TRBV3-1/TRBV3-2 | ASSHGRGLLGQPQH
TRBJ2-1 | TRBV10-1 | ASSGRANEQF
TRBJ1-2 | TRBV7-6 | ASSLARTDLDGYT
TRBJ1-1 | TRBV3-1/TRBV3-2 | ASSQEGGRENTEAF
TRBJ1-1 | TRBV10-3 | AISWDRGAPEAF
TRBJ1-1 | TRBV5-6 | ASSLVGGQNEAF
TRBJ2-7 | TRBV6-5 | ASRLGSGVAYEQY
TRBJ2-5 | TRBV6-1 | ASSDEGTQY
TRBJ2-7 | TRBV25-1 | ASSDSQGYEQY
TRBJ1-5 | TRBV6-4 | ASSGGRLWQPQH
TRBJ1-4 | TRBV10-3 | AIRSGTTDEKLF
TRBJ1-2 | TRBV9 | ASRLLGAGDYGYT
TRBJ2-5 | TRBV2 | ASGWEQGIQETQY
TRBJ1-4 | TRBV28 | ASRGFGKGEKLF
TRBJ1-2 | TRBV5-4 | ASSLVQGYGYT
TRBJ1-5 | TRBV19 | ASRFRVSYGQPQH
TRBJ2-7 | TRBV10-3 | AISEMVEQY
TRBJ1-3 | TRBV6-6 | ASSYSTWGPGNTIY
TRBJ1-1 | TRBV30 | AWSPDRQNTEAF
TRBJ2-7 | TRBV12-3/TRBV12-4 | ASRKGLLYEQY
TRBJ1-4 | TRBV6-5 | ASRSPSGYNEKLF
TRBJ1-2 | TRBV2 | ASSELVRYGYT
TRBJ2-5 | TRBV7-9 | ASSLERAGAYY
TRBJ2-2 | TRBV6-5 | ASSRTVTGELF
TRBJ2-1 | TRBV11-2 | ASSLDYTLNEQF
TRBJ2-3 | TRBV27 | ASSLVRGLTDTQY
TRBJ2-3 | TRBV6-5 | ASSQPATDTQY
TRBJ2-3 | TRBV7-8 | ASRRRRGGLDTQY
TRBJ2-7 | TRBV16 | ASSEAGGGSYEQY
TRBJ1-1 | TRBV7-9 | ASSLQSSGLGVLAF
TRBJ1-4 | TRBV19 | ASSEVTGFNEKLF
TRBJ1-5 | TRBV6-1 | ASSEARGTGGNQPQH
TRBJ2-1 | TRBV30 | AWRLDAGEQF
TRBJ1-2 | TRBV5-1 | ASSLGLGKESGYT
TRBJ1-3 | TRBV3-1/TRBV3-2 | ASSLGAGNTIY
TRBJ1-6 | TRBV6-5 | ASSYSTGRLFSPLH
TRBJ1-5 | TRBV7-2 | ASSLQAGGRGQPQH
TRBJ2-7 | TRBV7-2 | ASSRSGGVAHEQY
TRBJ2-3 | TRBV4-2 | ASSRPGFRTDTQY
TRBJ2-2 | TRBV6-5 | ASSKDVINTGELF
TRBJ1-2 | TRBV27 | ASSSSQGARDYGYT
TRBJ2-7 | TRBV9 | ASNNFWDASYEQY
TRBJ2-7 | TRBV23-1 | ASGLGTGLNEQY
TRBJ2-3 | TRBV4-2 | ASSQARVGADTQY
TRBJ1-1 | TRBV9 | ASSVARGTEAF
TRBJ1-2 | TRBV6-5 | ASSYGRFGYGYT
TRBJ1-1 | TRBV7-6 | ASKGGQAGGAF